The clone carrying this T cell receptor beta chain was detected only a few times. Its specificity is unknown. cDNA synthesis used the whole RNA isolate, giving expressed TCRB sequences. Profiling relied on immunoSEQ multiplex PCR, and the TCRdb table lists in-frame clones only, not all of them. The sample contains 500,000 to 650,000 clones, roughly 12% of which appear only once. Trimming removed 1 base from V and 4 bases from J, with 7 bases in between. CDR1 SGHTA and CDR2 FQGNSA come from the germline V gene. The length of the CDR3 is 13 residues. The entry originates in a study of beta chain features in type 1 diabetes. Notes on the study in general: An over-representation of cells with high TCR expression could result from cDNA sequencing. Among patients with Type 1 diabetes, TCRB CDR3s were moderately but significantly shorter in every one of the four CD4+ subsets.

The origin of this receptor is a man aged 30-40 years with type 1 diabetes. The rearrangement joins TRBV7-2 to TRBJ1-2; D remains ambiguous. Sequencing was performed on naive CD4+ T cells from blood. CDR3 bases: TGTGCCAGCAGCTTAGTACAGATCTATGGCTACACCTTC. Translation: CASSLVQIYGYTF.